The T cell receptor (beta chain) under discussion was sequenced for a study of blood T cell repertoires in COVID-19. At the level of the study: Spain, Italy and the United States supplied samples that represented acute and convalescent COVID-19.

As originally analysed: Reference gene primers were amplified, and this amplification served to estimate nucleated cell counts. Data came from immunoSEQ multiplex PCR; TCRdb stores just in-frame clones and leaves some out. That table supplies the V and J calls and clone size; D and trimming were determined from the DNA. The sample records almost 400,000 clones, 70% to 90% being singletons. During active infection, Seattle patients enrolled and were then monitored through disease. As to this clone: Other DNA sequences in this specimen translate into the identical CDR3.

There are 12 residues in the CDR3. Germline values: CDR1 SGHRS, CDR2 YFSETQ. J lost 4 bases, V lost 2 bases, and 0 bases had no gene match. V is TRBV5-1 and J is TRBJ2-7; 7 bases are a match to TRBD1. The clonotype originates from a woman aged 55 to 70 with COVID-19, enrolled during active disease. Sequenced: peripheral blood. The CDR3 DNA sequence: TGCGCCAGCAGCTTACAGGGGTACGAGCAGTACTTC. This translates into CASSLQGYEQYF.